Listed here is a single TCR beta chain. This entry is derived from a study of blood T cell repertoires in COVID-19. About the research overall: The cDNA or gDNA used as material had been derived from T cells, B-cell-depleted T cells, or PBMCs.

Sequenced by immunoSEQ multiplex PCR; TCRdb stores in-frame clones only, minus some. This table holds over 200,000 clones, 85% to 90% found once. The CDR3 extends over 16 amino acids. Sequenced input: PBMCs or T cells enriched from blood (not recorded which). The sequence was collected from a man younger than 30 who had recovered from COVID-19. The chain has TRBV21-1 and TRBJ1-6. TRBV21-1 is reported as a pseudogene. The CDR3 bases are TGTGCCAGCAGCAAACCCCCGCGGGGGAGGGAATCACCCCTCCACTTT. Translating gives CASSKPPRGRESPLHF.